A selection of T cell receptor beta chains follows, all from one sample in a study of blood T cells in healthy people across ages. In TCRdb, the 5' RACE reads were re-called with MiXCR into one record per CDR3 protein. The sample holds some 1.5 million distinct CDR3 sequences, under 30% seen once. Sequenced: blood. These receptors were taken from a woman in her 30s in good health. Both conserved end residues are part of each CDR3. A D gene is named only where the DNA matches it firmly. The size entry is marked missing in some rows and otherwise reads once, few, many or a size class.

v_call	j_call	d_call	clone_size	cdr3_aa	cdr3_nt
TRBV12-3/TRBV12-4	TRBJ1-1	-	-	CASSLEQGNKAFF	TGTGCCAGCAGTTTAGAACAGGGTAACAAAGCTTTCTTT
TRBV12-3/TRBV12-4	TRBJ2-3	-	few	CASSLGLSGPDTQYF	TGTGCCAGCAGTTTAGGTCTCTCTGGCCCAGATACGCAGTATTTT
TRBV4-3	TRBJ2-1	-	many	CASSHSGSYNEQFF	TGCGCCAGCAGCCATAGCGGCTCCTACAATGAGCAGTTCTTC
TRBV5-1	TRBJ2-3	TRBD1	-	CASGGGQGAIDTQYF	TGCGCCAGCGGCGGGGGACAGGGGGCGATAGATACGCAGTATTTT
TRBV7-9	TRBJ1-2	-	few	CASSFLWGDYGYTF	-
TRBV6-2/TRBV6-3	TRBJ2-1	-	-	CASSSFTRGRGNEQFF	TGTGCCAGCAGTTCTTTCACGCGGGGCCGAGGGAATGAGCAGTTCTTC
TRBV6-2/TRBV6-3	TRBJ1-5	-	once	CASSHLTRRDVLRGNQPQHF	TGTGCCAGCAGTCATCTGACTCGGAGGGACGTGTTGAGGGGCAATCAGCCCCAGCATTTT
TRBV30	TRBJ1-1	-	-	CAWRRIDRNTEAFF	TGTGCCTGGAGGAGAATTGACAGGAACACTGAAGCTTTCTTT
TRBV11-2	TRBJ2-1	TRBD2	-	CASSSRPSGSADEQFF	TGTGCCAGCAGCTCCCGGCCTAGCGGGAGTGCGGATGAGCAGTTCTTC
TRBV20-1	TRBJ1-2	-	many	CSARAPGRMRGYTF	TGCAGTGCTAGAGCCCCGGGGCGGATGAGGGGCTACACCTTC
TRBV9	TRBJ2-7	TRBD2	-	CASSATSGDEQYF	TGTGCCAGCAGCGCGACTAGCGGAGACGAGCAGTACTTC
TRBV3-1	TRBJ2-5	-	few	CASSQPAMGEETQYF	TGTGCCAGCAGCCAACCCGCGATGGGGGAAGAGACCCAGTACTTC
TRBV25-1	TRBJ2-1	-	-	CASSDTTGACYNEQFF	TGTGCCAGCAGCGATACCACGGGGGCATGCTACAATGAGCAGTTCTTC
TRBV18	TRBJ2-7	TRBD2	-	CTSSPPGLAGGFSEQYF	TGTACCAGCTCACCACCGGGACTAGCGGGAGGATTTTCCGAGCAGTACTTC
TRBV7-2	TRBJ1-2	-	few	CASSLAKGFNYGYTF	TGTGCCAGCAGCTTAGCAAAGGGATTTAACTATGGCTACACCTTC
TRBV27	TRBJ1-1	-	once	CASSPRTNKGTEAFF	TGTGCCAGCAGTCCCCGGACAAACAAAGGCACTGAAGCTTTCTTT
TRBV2	TRBJ2-7	TRBD1	-	CASSGDRAYGQYF	TGTGCCAGCAGTGGGGACAGGGCCTACGGGCAGTACTTC
TRBV20-1	TRBJ2-1	TRBD2	few	CSADRTSRNNGQFF	TGCAGTGCCGATCGGACTAGCCGAAACAATGGGCAGTTCTTC
TRBV6-2/TRBV6-3	TRBJ2-3	TRBD2	few	CASSHSLAGSDTQYF	TGTGCCAGCAGTCACTCCCTAGCGGGATCAGATACGCAGTATTTT
TRBV20-1	TRBJ1-4	-	few	CSARETVGNEKLFF	TGCAGTGCTAGAGAGACGGTCGGAAATGAAAAACTGTTTTTT
TRBV7-9	TRBJ1-1	TRBD1	few	CASSIMDRGVEAFF	TGTGCCAGCAGCATCATGGACAGGGGTGTTGAAGCTTTCTTT
TRBV12-3/TRBV12-4	TRBJ2-5	-	many	CASRHVQETQYF	TGTGCCAGTAGACATGTCCAAGAGACCCAGTACTTC
TRBV29-1	TRBJ2-5	TRBD2	many	CSSSGRLAQETQYF	TGCAGCTCATCAGGTAGACTAGCACAAGAGACCCAGTACTTC
TRBV2	TRBJ2-3	TRBD1	-	CASSGRDRPVDAQYF	TGTGCCAGCAGTGGCCGGGACAGGCCCGTAGATGCGCAGTATTTT
TRBV2	TRBJ2-5	-	-	CASGLGLGETQYF	TGTGCCAGCGGCCTAGGGTTGGGGGAGACCCAGTACTTC
TRBV11-2	TRBJ2-3	-	-	CASSFVFLYPSIDTQYF	TGTGCCAGCAGCTTTGTCTTCCTGTACCCTAGCATAGATACGCAGTATTTT
TRBV28	TRBJ2-7	TRBD1	many	CASRRQGLYEQYF	TGTGCCAGCAGACGACAGGGCTTGTACGAGCAGTACTTC
TRBV7-2	TRBJ2-3	-	-	CASNPTTADTQYF	TGTGCCAGCAACCCGACCACAGCGGATACGCAGTATTTT
TRBV20-1	TRBJ2-5	TRBD2	many	CSARRTAGGQETQYF	TGCAGTGCTAGGCGGACAGCGGGGGGTCAAGAGACTCAGTACTTC
TRBV20-1	TRBJ2-1	-	-	CSCQGHYNEQFF	TGCAGTTGTCAGGGGCACTACAATGAGCAGTTCTTC
TRBV6-5	TRBJ2-7	TRBD2	few	CASSSRTSGIHEQYF	TGTGCCAGCAGTTCCCGGACTAGCGGGATACACGAGCAGTACTTC
TRBV7-3	TRBJ1-6	-	few	CASSPDRRGPLHF	TGTGCCAGCAGTCCGGATCGGCGCGGTCCCCTCCACTTT
TRBV4-3	TRBJ2-3	TRBD1	-	CASSLQPVGTGATDTQYF	TGCGCCAGCAGCCTCCAACCCGTCGGGACAGGAGCCACAGATACGCAGTATTTT
TRBV7-9	TRBJ2-3	-	-	CASSLSLTTDTQYF	TGTGCCAGCAGCTTAAGCCTGACCACAGATACGCAGTATTTT